This TCR beta chain was sequenced in a study of blood T cell repertoires in COVID-19. In the study overall: The United States, Italy and Spain supplied acute and convalescent COVID-19 samples. The analysed material was cDNA or gDNA that came from T cells, B-cell-depleted T cells, or PBMCs.

Across about two dozen US areas, participants ranged in age from 18 to 89 years. In the original processing: Amplification from reference gene primers served as the basis for estimated nucleated cell counts. This table comes from immunoSEQ multiplex PCR, and its TCRdb copy is limited to in-frame clones, with some not included. V and J calls and clone size follow that table, whereas D and trimming were derived from the DNA. The sample gives 290,000 or so clones, around nine tenths of which show up once; under 3% is in the top ten. V shed 6 bases and J shed 6 bases, with 12 bases lying between them. This CDR3 is 14 amino acids long. Germline V lookup: CDR1 ENHRY, CDR2 SYGVKD.

The chain uses TRBV10-3 and TRBJ1-6; D possibly corresponds to TRBD1 (6 bases). The clonotype originates from a woman younger than 30 who had recovered from COVID-19. Material for sequencing was PBMCs or T cells enriched from blood (not recorded which). CDR3 DNA: TGTGCCATCAGCAGGGGTGTATCTAATTCACCCCTCCACTTT. Encoded protein: CAISRGVSNSPLHF.